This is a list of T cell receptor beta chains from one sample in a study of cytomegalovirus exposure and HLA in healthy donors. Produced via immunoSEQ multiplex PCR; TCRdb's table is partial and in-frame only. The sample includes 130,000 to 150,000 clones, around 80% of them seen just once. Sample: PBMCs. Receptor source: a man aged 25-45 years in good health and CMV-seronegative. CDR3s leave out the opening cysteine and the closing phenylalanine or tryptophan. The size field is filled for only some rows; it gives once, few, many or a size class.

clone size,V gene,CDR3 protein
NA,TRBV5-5,ASSLAQDGEQY
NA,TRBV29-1,SVTTGPYGYT
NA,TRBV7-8,ASSLDTGGGGETQY
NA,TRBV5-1,ASSYQAPSTDTQY
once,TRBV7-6,ASSPQRDQPQH
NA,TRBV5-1,ASSSLQGNYGYT
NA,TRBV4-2,ASSQDSSSGANVLT
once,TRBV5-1,ASSLLGATIQETQY
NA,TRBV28,ASSSRSGVLSYEQY
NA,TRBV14,ASSQTLISEAF
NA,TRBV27,ASTPEGRWGQPQH
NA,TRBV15,ATSRDQTALGSPLH
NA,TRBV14,ASSPRWGEREIYEQY
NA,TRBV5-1,ASSLARQGSGNTIY
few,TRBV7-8,ASSLVSSGNTIY
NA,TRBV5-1,ASTPGTSVDTQY
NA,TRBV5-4,ASSLWARDRVLALH
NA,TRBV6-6,ASLRTGSYEQY
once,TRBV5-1,ASRVQGSTGELF
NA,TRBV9,ASSVEGLAGGIYNEQF
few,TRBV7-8,ASSLVSSGNTIY
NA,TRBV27,ASRDWDRGEETQY